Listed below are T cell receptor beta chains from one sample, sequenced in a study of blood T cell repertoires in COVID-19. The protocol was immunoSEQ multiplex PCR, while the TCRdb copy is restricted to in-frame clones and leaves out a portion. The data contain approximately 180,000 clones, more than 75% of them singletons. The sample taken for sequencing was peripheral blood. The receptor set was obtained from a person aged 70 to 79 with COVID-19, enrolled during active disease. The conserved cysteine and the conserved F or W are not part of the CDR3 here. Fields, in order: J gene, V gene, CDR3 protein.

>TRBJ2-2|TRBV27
ASSSTNTGFHTGELF
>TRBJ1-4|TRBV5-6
ASSLRQGALLLF
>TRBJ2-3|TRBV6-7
ASSHSGTSGMITDTQY
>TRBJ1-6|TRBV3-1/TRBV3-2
ASNFLGRQGASSPLH
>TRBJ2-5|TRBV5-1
ASGTARKGLAGAWETQY
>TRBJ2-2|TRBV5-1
ASSLGQGVNTGELF
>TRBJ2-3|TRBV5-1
ASSLDYTDTQY
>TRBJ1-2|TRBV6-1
ASSETGGDYGYT
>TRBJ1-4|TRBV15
ATSTDRGDEKLF
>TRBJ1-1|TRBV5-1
ASSLVGTLEAF
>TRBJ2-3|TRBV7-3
ASSFTGLAENTQY
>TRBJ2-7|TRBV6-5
ASRKGQGYEQY
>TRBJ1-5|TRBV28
ASSLKENQPQH
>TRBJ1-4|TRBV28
ASSERGAGTNEKLF
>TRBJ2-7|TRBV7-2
ASSLIIGGSGTYEQY
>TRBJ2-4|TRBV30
AWTPWGDSIQY
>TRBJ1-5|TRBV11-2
ASSFGGSQH
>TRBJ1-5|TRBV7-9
ASSLQGLNQPQH
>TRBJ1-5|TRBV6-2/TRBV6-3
ASSLRFGGGNQPQH
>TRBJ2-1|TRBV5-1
ASSLGGLAPSYNEQF
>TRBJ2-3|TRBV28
ASRGGVSTDTQY
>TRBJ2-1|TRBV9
ASSLSGAGQLNEQF
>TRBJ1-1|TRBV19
ASRRKDRNTEAF
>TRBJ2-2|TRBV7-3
ASSPQGAPGELF
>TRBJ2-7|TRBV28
ASSLIGGLYEQY
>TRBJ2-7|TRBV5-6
ASSLGLAGSYEQY
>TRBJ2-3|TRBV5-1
ASSLRPGGPPDTQY
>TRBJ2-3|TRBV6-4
ASSQDRVSTDTQY
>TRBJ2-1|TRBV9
ASSVWDRAPSYNEQF
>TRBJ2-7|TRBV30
AWERGQAYSYEQY
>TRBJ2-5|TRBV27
ASRLTGLRKETQY
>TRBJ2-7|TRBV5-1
ASSVSGGEQY
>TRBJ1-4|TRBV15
ATSRETSGRRGKLF
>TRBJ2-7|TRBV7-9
ASSLEGQGETYEQY
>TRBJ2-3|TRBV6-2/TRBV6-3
ASSATQQGIGTDTQY
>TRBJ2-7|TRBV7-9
ASSSGEYEQY
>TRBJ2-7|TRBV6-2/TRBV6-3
ASSYSNSREGLYEQY
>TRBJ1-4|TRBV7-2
ASSSGTTNEKLF
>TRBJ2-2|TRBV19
ASSTGTGGAGGELF
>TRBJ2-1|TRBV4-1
ASSQAGGLLDEQF
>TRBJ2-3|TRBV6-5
ASKGGADTQY
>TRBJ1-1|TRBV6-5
ASRNPQGAAF
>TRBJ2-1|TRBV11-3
ASSTKLGRFEQF
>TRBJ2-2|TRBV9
ASSVYRDGELF